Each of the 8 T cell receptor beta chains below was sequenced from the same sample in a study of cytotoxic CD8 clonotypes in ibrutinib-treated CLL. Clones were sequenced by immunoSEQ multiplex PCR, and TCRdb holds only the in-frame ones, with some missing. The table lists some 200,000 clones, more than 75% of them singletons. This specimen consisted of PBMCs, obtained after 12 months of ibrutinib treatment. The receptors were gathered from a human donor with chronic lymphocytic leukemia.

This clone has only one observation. The chain's CDR3 is CASSQDQTEAETQYF. CDR3 bases: TGTGCCAGCAGCCAAGATCAAACAGAAGCTGAGACCCAGTACTTC. The V and J genes are TRBV4-2 and TRBJ2-5; unclear D gene. Trimming pared 0 bases from V and 5 bases from J, leaving 13 bases between. Germline V gene data show CDR1 as LGHNA and CDR2 as YNFKEQ. The CDR3 consists of 15 residues.

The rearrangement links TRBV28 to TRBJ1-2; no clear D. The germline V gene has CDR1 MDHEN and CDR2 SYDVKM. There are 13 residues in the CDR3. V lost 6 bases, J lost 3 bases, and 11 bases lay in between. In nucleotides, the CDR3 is TGTGCCAGCAGCCCGATCCATTACTATGGCTACACCTTC. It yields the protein CASSPIHYYGYTF.

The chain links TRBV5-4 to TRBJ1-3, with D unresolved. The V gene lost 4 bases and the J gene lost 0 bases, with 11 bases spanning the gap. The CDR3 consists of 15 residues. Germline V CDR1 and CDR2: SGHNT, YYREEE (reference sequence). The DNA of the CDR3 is TGTGCCAGCAGCCAAACGGGCCTCTCTGGAAACACCATATATTTT. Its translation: CASSQTGLSGNTIYF.

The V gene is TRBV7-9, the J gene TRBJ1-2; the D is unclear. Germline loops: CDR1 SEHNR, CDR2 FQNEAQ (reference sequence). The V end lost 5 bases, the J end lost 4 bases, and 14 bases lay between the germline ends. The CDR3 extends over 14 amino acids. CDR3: CASSRWGRTYGYTF. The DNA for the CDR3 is TGTGCCAGCAGCCGGTGGGGAAGAACCTATGGCTACACCTTC. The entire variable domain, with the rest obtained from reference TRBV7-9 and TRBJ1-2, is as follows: DTGVSQNPRHKITKRGQNVTFRCDPISEHNRLYWYRQTLGQGPEFLTYFQNEAQLEKSRLLSDRFSAERPKGSFSTLEIQRTEQGDSAMYLCASSRWGRTYGYTFGSGTRLTVV.

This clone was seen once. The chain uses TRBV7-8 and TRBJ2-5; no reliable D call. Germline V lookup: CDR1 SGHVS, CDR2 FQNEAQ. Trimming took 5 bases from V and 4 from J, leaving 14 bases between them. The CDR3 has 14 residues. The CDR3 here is CASSAPRMVETQYF. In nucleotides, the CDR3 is TGTGCCAGCAGCGCTCCCCGGATGGTAGAGACCCAGTACTTC. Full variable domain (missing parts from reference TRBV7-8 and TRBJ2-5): GAGVSQSPRYKVAKRGQDVALRCDPISGHVSLFWYQQALGQGPEFLTYFQNEAQLDKSGLPSDRFFAERPEGSVSTLKIQRTQQEDSAVYLCASSAPRMVETQYFGPGTRLLVL.

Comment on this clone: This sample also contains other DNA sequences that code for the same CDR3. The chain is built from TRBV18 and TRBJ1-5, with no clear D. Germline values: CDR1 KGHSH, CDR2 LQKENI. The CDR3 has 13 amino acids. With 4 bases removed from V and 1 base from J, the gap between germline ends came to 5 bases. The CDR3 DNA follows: TGTGCCAGCTCACAAGGAAGCAATCAGCCCCAGCATTTT. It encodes CASSQGSNQPQHF.

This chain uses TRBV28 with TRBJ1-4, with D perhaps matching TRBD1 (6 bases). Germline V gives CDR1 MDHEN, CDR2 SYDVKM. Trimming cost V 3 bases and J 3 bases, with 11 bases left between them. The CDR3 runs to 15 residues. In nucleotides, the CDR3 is TGTGCCAGCAGTTTCTCGGGGGGCTCTAATGAAAAACTGTTTTTT. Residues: CASSFSGGSNEKLFF. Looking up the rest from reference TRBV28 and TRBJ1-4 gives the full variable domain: DVKVTQSSRYLVKRTGEKVFLECVQDMDHENMFWYRQDPGLGLRLIYFSYDVKMKEKGDIPEGYSVSREKKERFSLILESASTNQTSMYLCASSFSGGSNEKLFFGSGTQLSVL.

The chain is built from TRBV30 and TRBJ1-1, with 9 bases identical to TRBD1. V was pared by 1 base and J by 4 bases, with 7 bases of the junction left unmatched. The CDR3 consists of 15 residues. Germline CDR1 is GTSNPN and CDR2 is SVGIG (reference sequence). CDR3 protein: CAWSATDRGLTEAFF. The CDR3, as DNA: TGTGCCTGGAGTGCTACGGACAGGGGTCTCACTGAAGCTTTCTTT.